These T cell receptor beta chains were read from a single sample in a study of circulating and synovial CD4+ cells in juvenile arthritis. TCRdb's table, derived via immunoSEQ multiplex PCR, lists solely in-frame clones and lacks some. The sample yields around 31,000 clones, about 95% seen once. The source material was CD4+ T cells from blood. The origin of the receptors is a human donor with juvenile idiopathic arthritis. Each CDR3 is given with its conserved first and last residue. A D gene is named only where the DNA matches it firmly.

j_call: TRBJ2-7
d_call: TRBD1
v_call: TRBV25-1
cdr3_aa: CASSQGAAYEQYF
cdr3_nt: TGTGCCAGCAGCCAGGGGGCGGCTTACGAGCAGTACTTC

j_call: TRBJ2-2
d_call: TRBD1
v_call: TRBV28
cdr3_aa: CASTSGTAGTGELFF
cdr3_nt: TGTGCCAGCACTTCCGGGACAGCCGGCACCGGGGAGCTGTTTTTT

j_call: TRBJ2-1
d_call: NA
v_call: TRBV5-1
cdr3_aa: CASSFPAADNEQFF
cdr3_nt: TGCGCCAGCAGCTTCCCGGCGGCCGACAATGAGCAGTTCTTC

j_call: TRBJ2-3
d_call: NA
v_call: TRBV27
cdr3_aa: CASMRGRDTDTQYF
cdr3_nt: TGTGCCAGCATGAGGGGGAGGGACACAGATACGCAGTATTTT

j_call: TRBJ1-1
d_call: NA
v_call: TRBV5-1
cdr3_aa: CASSFGENTEAFF
cdr3_nt: TGCGCCAGCAGCTTTGGAGAGAACACTGAAGCTTTCTTT

j_call: TRBJ2-3
d_call: TRBD1
v_call: TRBV9
cdr3_aa: CASSVGAGGRDTQYF
cdr3_nt: TGTGCCAGCAGCGTAGGGGCAGGGGGCAGAGATACGCAGTATTTT

j_call: TRBJ2-7
d_call: NA
v_call: TRBV25-1
cdr3_aa: CASSDLSSYEQYF
cdr3_nt: TGTGCCAGCAGTGATCTGAGCTCCTACGAGCAGTACTTC

j_call: TRBJ2-1
d_call: NA
v_call: TRBV25-1
cdr3_aa: CASVRGSEQFF
cdr3_nt: TGTGCCAGCGTCCGGGGAAGTGAGCAGTTCTTC

j_call: TRBJ1-1
d_call: NA
v_call: TRBV27
cdr3_aa: CASSFRDSTEAFF
cdr3_nt: TGTGCCAGCAGTTTCCGAGACAGCACTGAAGCTTTCTTT

j_call: TRBJ2-3
d_call: NA
v_call: TRBV29-1
cdr3_aa: CSVEPRQARGDTQYF
cdr3_nt: TGCAGCGTCGAGCCCAGACAGGCCCGCGGGGATACGCAGTATTTT

j_call: TRBJ2-3
d_call: TRBD2
v_call: TRBV15
cdr3_aa: CATSGRTSRRFTDTQYF
cdr3_nt: TGTGCCACCAGCGGAAGGACTAGCCGGAGGTTTACAGATACGCAGTATTTT

j_call: TRBJ2-5
d_call: NA
v_call: TRBV18
cdr3_aa: CASSPGGGSYRGQETQYF
cdr3_nt: TGTGCCAGCTCACCAGGTGGAGGGTCCTACCGGGGGCAAGAGACCCAGTACTTC